Listed below are T cell receptor beta chains from one sample, sequenced in a study of cytomegalovirus exposure and HLA in healthy donors. Measured with immunoSEQ multiplex PCR; TCRdb has only the in-frame clones, and not every one. The sample lists approximately 70,000 clones, less than 75% occurring once. Sequencing was performed on PBMCs. The receptors stem from a man in his forties in good health and CMV-seropositive. Each CDR3 is given with its conserved first and last residue. The D gene is left open where the match is weak. Expanded clones get a size class; other rows say once, few or many, or leave the size out.

clone size	V gene	J gene	D gene	CDR3 DNA	CDR3 protein
.	TRBV30	TRBJ1-1	.	TGTGCCTGGAGCCCGGGGTTCCAGAGGCCTGAAGCTTTCTTT	CAWSPGFQRPEAFF
few	TRBV9	TRBJ2-1	TRBD2	TGTGCCAGCAGCGCTCGACTAGCGGGGGGGAATGAGCAGTTCTTC	CASSARLAGGNEQFF
.	TRBV7-9	TRBJ2-3	.	TGTGCCAGCAGCTTAGTCGGGGGGCGCACAGATACGCAGTATTTT	CASSLVGGRTDTQYF
.	TRBV6-5	TRBJ2-1	TRBD1	TGTGCCAGCAGTGACGGGACAGGGAAGTTCTTC	CASSDGTGKFF
.	TRBV9	TRBJ2-3	TRBD2	TGTGCCTCAAGGGGTAGCGGGGGTGGCACAGATACGCAGTATTTT	CASRGSGGGTDTQYF
.	TRBV5-6	TRBJ1-5	TRBD1	TGTGCCAGCAGCTTAACCGGGACAGGGCACAATCAGCCCCAGCATTTT	CASSLTGTGHNQPQHF
.	TRBV6-6	TRBJ2-7	.	TGTGCCAGCAGTTACTCTCTGACAGGTCTTTCCTACGAGCAGTACTTC	CASSYSLTGLSYEQYF
.	TRBV7-9	TRBJ1-1	.	TGTGCCAGCAGCTTAGGGACACACACTGAAGCTTTCTTT	CASSLGTHTEAFF
.	TRBV5-4	TRBJ1-1	.	TGTGCCAGCAGCTCTGGACAAGTCATGAACACTGAAGCTTTCTTT	CASSSGQVMNTEAFF
.	TRBV9	TRBJ2-3	TRBD2	TGTGCCAGCAGCGTGGGCGGGAGAGGCGCAGATACGCAGTATTTT	CASSVGGRGADTQYF
few	TRBV19	TRBJ2-5	.	TGTGCCAGTAGTCCCAGCCAAGAGACCCAGTACTTC	CASSPSQETQYF
.	TRBV10-3	TRBJ1-1	.	TGTGCCATCAGGGCTCAGATGAACACTGAAGCTTTCTTT	CAIRAQMNTEAFF
few	TRBV5-1	TRBJ1-3	TRBD1	TGCGCCAGCAGCTCATCCGGGACAGCGTCTGGAAACACCATATATTTT	CASSSSGTASGNTIYF
.	TRBV7-3	TRBJ1-6	TRBD1	TGTGCCAGCAGTACGGGACAGCCCAATTCACCCCTCCACTTT	CASSTGQPNSPLHF
once	TRBV28	TRBJ1-2	TRBD1	TGTGCCAGCAGTTCATCACCGGGACAGGGGGCAGGTGGCTACACCTTC	CASSSSPGQGAGGYTF